A single sample gave rise to the 31 T cell receptor beta chains below, sequenced in a study of blood T cells in healthy people across ages. The authors ran a second PCR of about 6 to 11 cycles using a sample-barcoded 5' primer and a J-beta primer mix. TCRdb re-analysed the 5' RACE reads in MiXCR, keeping a single row per CDR3 protein. The sample comprises fewer than 1,000,000 distinct CDR3 sequences, about 46% of which are singletons, and 15% to 20% rests with the top ten. Sample: blood. These receptors were obtained from an elderly man in good health.

The sample holds a few counts of this clonotype. The chain has TRBV28 and TRBJ2-7; a weak D match, TRBD2 (6 bases). The last part of the DNA fits TRBJ2-4 better; the J call may be wrong. Germline values: CDR1 MDHEN, CDR2 SYDVKM. The CDR3 is 14 residues long. The CDR3 bases are TGTGCCAGCAGCCCCTCGGGGGACCGAGGCATTCAGTACTTC. Encoded protein: CASSPSGDRGIQYF.

There are many counts of this clonotype. This may arise from a read error, as a much more abundant clone is one base away. This chain uses TRBV12-3 or TRBV12-4 with TRBJ2-6; no firm D call. V was trimmed by 3 bases and J by 2 bases, leaving 8 bases between them. The CDR3 covers 15 residues. CDR3 coding DNA: TGTGCCAGCAGTTTTTCCAGCGCTGGGGCCAACGTCCTGACTTTC. It is translated as CASSFSSAGANVLTF.

The chain couples TRBV5-1 to TRBJ1-6; D not certain. The CDR3 is 16 residues long. Trimming cost V 2 bases and J 2 bases, with 11 bases left between them. Per germline, CDR1 SGHRS and CDR2 YFSETQ. CDR3 region: CASSFFSGTYNSPLHF. The CDR3 bases are TGCGCCAGCAGCTTTTTCTCCGGGACCTATAATTCACCCCTCCACTTT.

The sample holds one count of this clonotype. This chain links TRBV20-1 with TRBJ1-2, with D unresolved. CDR3 length: 11 residues. CDR1 and CDR2 (germline): DFQATT, SNEGSKA (reference sequence). The CDR3 protein is CSATLAGGYTF. CDR3 sequence (DNA): TGCAGCGCCACGCTAGCGGGTGGCTACACCTTC.

With respect to this clonotype: One end of the junction is discordant with germline, which a read error may explain. J is TRBJ2-5 and V is TRBV30, with 8 nucleotides matching TRBD2. CDR1 GTSNPN and CDR2 SVGIG come from the germline V gene (reference sequence). The CDR3 contains 17 residues. CDR3 loop: CARSKAATSVDQETQYF. The CDR3 DNA is TGTGCCAGGAGTAAGGCAGCGACTAGCGTAGACCAAGAGACCCAGTACTTC.

The rearrangement joins TRBV10-3 to TRBJ1-5; 10 bases fit TRBD1. Germline CDR1 reads ENHRY; CDR2 reads SYGVKD. V gave up 10 bases and J gave up 3 bases; unmatched junction bases: 9. The CDR3 totals 15 residues. CDR3 protein: CATTNGTGVNQPQHF. The CDR3, as DNA: TGTGCCACCACCAACGGGACAGGGGTCAATCAGCCCCAGCATTTT.

This clonotype was detected many times. The gene calls are TRBV29-1 and TRBJ2-5; 9 nucleotides line up with TRBD1. J was trimmed by 7 bases and V by 8 bases; bases with no gene match: 5. The CDR3 has 11 residues. The germline V gene encodes CDR1 SQVTM and CDR2 ANQGSEA. CDR3 sequence: CSFGQGRTQYF. The CDR3 nucleotides are TGCAGCTTCGGACAGGGGAGGACCCAGTACTTC. Using reference TRBV29-1 and TRBJ2-5 for the parts outside the CDR3, the full variable domain is SAVISQKPSRDICQRGTSLTIQCQVDSQVTMMFWYRQQPGQSLTLIATANQGSEATYESGFVIDKFPISRPNLTFSTLTVSNMSPEDSSIYLCSFGQGRTQYFGPGTRLLVL.

This chain joins TRBV4-3 and TRBJ2-3; no clear D gene. In germline, CDR1 is LGHNA, CDR2 YSLEER. CDR3 length: 13 amino acids. V dropped 0 bases and J dropped 11 bases, with 12 bases sitting between them. The CDR3, as DNA: TGCGCCAGCAGCCAAGATCCCAGCCAAGGGCAGTATTTT. Amino acids: CASSQDPSQGQYF.

This clonotype was found a few times. CDR3 nucleotide sequence: TGTGCCAGCAGCCCACGTGGAGGCAGGGGAGACAATGAGCAGTTCTTC. Amino acid sequence: CASSPRGGRGDNEQFF. The rearrangement uses TRBV6-5 and TRBJ2-1; tentative D call: TRBD1 (6 bases). Germline CDR1 is MNHEY and CDR2 is SVGAGI. Trimming took 6 bases from V and 5 from J, leaving 20 bases between them. This CDR3 spans 16 amino acids.

The rearrangement joins TRBV6-5 to TRBJ2-6, with 7 bases fitting TRBD1. The junction had 5 bases not matched to a gene; V was cut back by 1 base and J by 2 bases. The CDR3 is 17 amino acids. From germline, CDR1 is MNHEY and CDR2 SVGAGI. CDR3 protein: CASSYFQQGTGANVLTF. The CDR3 DNA reads as TGTGCCAGCAGTTACTTTCAACAGGGGACTGGGGCCAACGTCCTGACTTTC.

The genes are TRBV2 and TRBJ2-7, with a possible D match to TRBD1 (5 bases). CDR1 and CDR2 (germline): SNHLY, FYNNEI. V was pared by 3 bases and J by 2 bases, with 14 bases between. This CDR3 comprises 15 residues. In DNA, the CDR3 is TGTGCCAGCAGTGATTGGGGCAAGCTCACCTACGAGCAGTACTTC. Translation gives CASSDWGKLTYEQYF.

This rearrangement joins TRBV4-3 to TRBJ2-1; D is tentatively TRBD1 or TRBD2 (5 bases each). The CDR3 spans 13 residues. Trimming pared 3 bases from V and 8 bases from J, leaving 11 bases between. CDR1 LGHNA and CDR2 YSLEER come from the germline V gene. The CDR3 DNA is TGCGCCAGCAGCCAGGGGCTCGGGGATGAGCAGTTCTTC. Amino acid sequence: CASSQGLGDEQFF.

The sample holds many counts of this clonotype. The J gene is TRBJ2-7, the V gene TRBV5-1; D unclear. The V and J ends lost 1 base and 1 base respectively, with 12 bases between them. The CDR3 extends over 15 amino acids. Germline V lookup: CDR1 SGHRS, CDR2 YFSETQ. The CDR3 protein is CASSLLSSRSYEQYF. CDR3 DNA: TGCGCCAGCAGCTTGTTGTCGTCGCGGTCCTACGAGCAGTACTTC.

The rearrangement uses TRBV29-1 and TRBJ2-1; D tentatively reads TRBD1 or TRBD2 (5 bases each). The CDR3 consists of 11 residues. V was pared by 7 bases and J by 7 bases, with 11 bases between. Per germline, CDR1 SQVTM and CDR2 ANQGSEA. The CDR3 region is CSAGTTNEQFF. CDR3 nucleotide sequence: TGCAGCGCTGGGACCACGAATGAGCAGTTCTTC.

This clonotype was seen more than once but under ten times. The chain uses TRBV4-3 and TRBJ2-3; 12 nucleotides agree with TRBD2. There are 15 residues in the CDR3. V trimming: 5 bases; J trimming: 4 bases; junction bases outside the gene matches: 4. CDR1 LGHNA and CDR2 YSLEER come from the germline V gene. The CDR3 reads CASSVRLAGADTQYF. In DNA form, the CDR3 reads TGCGCCAGCAGCGTCAGACTAGCGGGAGCAGATACGCAGTATTTT.

The V and J genes are TRBV4-2 and TRBJ2-5; D is uncertain. Germline V gene data show CDR1 as LGHNA and CDR2 as YNFKEQ. The length of the CDR3 is 15 residues. V lost 4 bases, J lost 2 bases, and 14 bases lay in between. Here the CDR3 DNA reads TGTGCCAGCAGCCTAAATCTCCAGCAACAAGAGACCCAGTACTTC. It specifies CASSLNLQQQETQYF.

The chain is built from TRBV4-3 and TRBJ1-1; D call uncertain. CDR1 and CDR2 (germline): LGHNA, YSLEER. The CDR3 runs 14 residues. Trimming left V 0 bases short and J 2 bases short, with 7 bases between. The DNA of the CDR3 is TGCGCCAGCAGCCAAGATCACTACAACACTGAAGCTTTCTTT. Encoded protein: CASSQDHYNTEAFF.

V is TRBV14 and J is TRBJ2-4; 7 nucleotides agree with TRBD2. Trimming at V came to 5 bases and at J to 8 bases, leaving 3 bases not matched to a gene. CDR1 and CDR2 (germline): SGHDN, FVKESK. The CDR3 sequence is 12 residues long. The CDR3 nucleotides are TGTGCCAGCAGCTTCCTAGCGGACATTCAGTACTTC. It is translated as CASSFLADIQYF.

Regarding this clonotype: A junction end diverges from the germline sequence, so it may reflect a read error. The chain uses TRBV7-9 and TRBJ2-5, with 12 bases identical to TRBD2. From germline, CDR1 is SEHNR and CDR2 FQNEAQ (reference sequence). This CDR3 spans 16 amino acids. The chain's CDR3 is CAGSSRTLAGGSPQYF. The CDR3 DNA is TGTGCCGGCAGCTCCCGGACCCTAGCGGGAGGGAGTCCCCAGTACTTC.

The chain is built from TRBV7-9 and TRBJ2-7; 7 nucleotides align to TRBD1. Gene TRBJ2-5 matches the end of the DNA better, so the J call may be wrong. The germline V gene encodes CDR1 SEHNR and CDR2 FQNEAQ (reference sequence). This CDR3 is built from 14 residues. For the CDR3, the DNA is TGTGCCATCACACCCGAGGGGGCCGGTGAGACCCAGTACTTC. Protein product: CAITPEGAGETQYF.

The chain is built from TRBV5-6 and TRBJ2-1; tentative D call: TRBD2 (6 bases). V lost 3 bases, J lost 1 base, and 14 bases lay in between. The germline gives CDR1 SGHDT, CDR2 YYEEEE. The CDR3 sequence is 16 residues long. DNA for the CDR3: TGTGCCAGCAGCTGGGTATCCCGGGGGTCCTACAATGAGCAGTTCTTC. It is translated as CASSWVSRGSYNEQFF.

This sequence joins TRBV20-1 and TRBJ2-1; 12 bases match TRBD2. Germline CDR1 DFQATT, CDR2 SNEGSKA (reference sequence). The CDR3 extends over 13 amino acids. V was clipped by 6 bases and J by 9 bases; unmatched bases: 6. CDR3 residues: CSAPTSGRTEQFF. CDR3 in DNA: TGCAGTGCGCCGACTAGCGGGAGAACTGAGCAGTTCTTC.

The chain has TRBV27 and TRBJ2-7; possible D gene TRBD1, 5 bases. CDR3 length: 14 amino acids. Germline V gene lookup returns CDR1 MNHEY and CDR2 SMNVEV (reference sequence). V dropped 6 bases and J dropped 3 bases, with 15 bases sitting between them. CDR3: CASSPSNRNYEQYF. DNA of the CDR3: TGTGCCAGCAGCCCTTCCAACAGGAACTACGAGCAGTACTTC.

The chain couples TRBV6-2 or TRBV6-3 to TRBJ2-1; TRBD2 aligns across 9 bases. J gave up 6 bases and V 6 bases, and 15 bases lay outside the gene matches. CDR3 length equals 17 residues. CDR1 MNHEY and CDR2 SVGEGT come from the germline V gene. The CDR3 sequence: CASSSMLGTSFGNEQFF. As DNA, the CDR3 is TGTGCCAGCAGCTCGATGCTCGGGACTAGCTTCGGCAATGAGCAGTTCTTC.

This clonotype has only a few counts. The chain recombines TRBV12-3 or TRBV12-4 with TRBJ2-5; D call uncertain. Trimming removed 6 bases at V and 1 base at J, with 9 bases between. This CDR3 has 13 amino acids. CDR3 residues: CASSLPPQETQYF. In DNA, the CDR3 is TGTGCCAGCAGCCTACCCCCCCAAGAGACCCAGTACTTC.

This sequence joins TRBV7-9 and TRBJ2-7; 12 bases map to TRBD2. After removal of 3 bases from V and 6 bases from J, the junction contained 6 bases not matched to a gene. Germline assignment: CDR1 SEHNR and CDR2 FQNEAQ (reference sequence). The CDR3 has 15 residues. The CDR3 sequence is CASSFPGLAGSEQYF. The DNA of the CDR3 is TGTGCCAGCAGCTTTCCGGGACTAGCGGGCAGCGAGCAGTACTTC.

The CDR3 reads CASSPHKPRTGIGGELFF. The CDR3 DNA sequence: TGTGCCAGCAGCCCACACAAACCGAGGACAGGGATCGGCGGGGAGCTGTTTTTT. The rearrangement links TRBV7-9 to TRBJ2-2; TRBD1 agrees at 8 bases. V dropped 5 bases and J dropped 7; count of bases not matched to a gene: 18. Germline V gene data show CDR1 as SEHNR and CDR2 as FQNEAQ (reference sequence). This CDR3 has 18 amino acids. The variable domain in full, completed from reference TRBV7-9 and TRBJ2-2, reads DTGVSQNPRHKITKRGQNVTFRCDPISEHNRLYWYRQTLGQGPEFLTYFQNEAQLEKSRLLSDRFSAERPKGSFSTLEIQRTEQGDSAMYLCASSPHKPRTGIGGELFFGEGSRLTVL.

The V and J genes are TRBV6-6 and TRBJ1-4; the match to TRBD1 covers 7 bases. CDR1 and CDR2 from the germline V gene are MNHNY and SVGAGI (reference sequence). The CDR3 has 18 residues. V lost 6 bases, J lost 5 bases, and 18 bases stayed unmatched. As DNA, the CDR3 is TGTGCCAGCAGAACCAACAGGGGTACCTCAGGGAGGAATGAAAAACTGTTTTTT. Translating gives CASRTNRGTSGRNEKLFF.

This clonotype was counted many times. The genes are TRBV20-1 and TRBJ2-1; D ambiguous. Trimming removed 3 bases at V and 6 bases at J, with 9 bases between. Germline CDR1 DFQATT, CDR2 SNEGSKA (reference sequence). The CDR3 is made up of 12 amino acids. The CDR3 coding sequence is TGCAGTGCTAGTGCAGAAGGCAATGAGCAGTTCTTC. It is translated as CSASAEGNEQFF.

This clonotype occurred a few times. The J gene is TRBJ2-5, the V gene TRBV25-1, with TRBD2 identical over 11 bases. This CDR3 is built from 15 residues. Germline V gene lookup returns CDR1 MGHDK and CDR2 SYGVNS. With V trimmed by 7 bases and J by 2 bases, 6 bases remained unmatched. CDR3 sequence: CASILTSGGQETQYF. As DNA, the CDR3 is TGTGCCAGCATCCTCACTAGCGGGGGACAAGAGACCCAGTACTTC.

There are many counts of this clonotype. The chain employs TRBV4-1 and TRBJ2-5, with D maybe TRBD2 (5 bases). V was pared by 4 bases and J by 2 bases, with 14 bases between. Germline lookup yields CDR1 MGHRA and CDR2 YSYEKL. The CDR3 sequence is 15 residues long. The CDR3 DNA is TGCGCCAGCAGCCGCCTACCGACTAATCAAGAGACCCAGTACTTC. This codes for CASSRLPTNQETQYF.